Listed below are T cell receptor beta chains from one sample, sequenced in a study of TIL therapy for anti-PD-1-resistant metastatic lung cancer. Measured with immunoSEQ multiplex PCR; TCRdb has only the in-frame clones, and not every one. The sample has more than 55,000 clones, under 75% seen once. This specimen was blood, taken at baseline. These receptors were taken from a person between 25 and 79 years old with non-small cell lung cancer. Both conserved end residues are part of each CDR3. A D gene is named only where the DNA matches it firmly. Expanded clones get a size class; other rows say once, few or many, or leave the size out.

D gene: NA; J gene: TRBJ1-1; clone size: NA; V gene: TRBV7-6; CDR3 length: 17; CDR3 protein: CASSFKSIAEWVLKAFF; CDR3 DNA: TGTGCCAGCAGTTTTAAAAGTATCGCGGAGTGGGTTTTGAAGGCTTTCTTT
D gene: NA; J gene: TRBJ1-6; clone size: NA; V gene: TRBV11-1; CDR3 length: 17; CDR3 protein: CASSLEDSGFYNSPLHF; CDR3 DNA: TGTGCCAGCAGCTTAGAGGACTCGGGATTTTATAATTCACCCCTCCACTTT
D gene: NA; J gene: TRBJ1-1; clone size: NA; V gene: TRBV18; CDR3 length: 14; CDR3 protein: CASSPGRENTEAFF; CDR3 DNA: TGTGCCAGCTCACCGGGACGGGAGAACACTGAAGCTTTCTTT
D gene: NA; J gene: TRBJ2-5; clone size: NA; V gene: TRBV5-1; CDR3 length: 14; CDR3 protein: CASSLLTREETQYF; CDR3 DNA: TGCGCCAGCAGCTTGTTGACGAGGGAAGAGACCCAGTACTTC
D gene: TRBD1; J gene: TRBJ1-5; clone size: NA; V gene: TRBV19; CDR3 length: 17; CDR3 protein: CASSRGQGARYLQPQHF; CDR3 DNA: TGTGCCAGTAGTAGAGGACAGGGGGCGCGATATTTGCAGCCCCAGCATTTT
D gene: TRBD1; J gene: TRBJ1-3; clone size: NA; V gene: TRBV2; CDR3 length: 16; CDR3 protein: CASSPVTGGSGNTIYF; CDR3 DNA: TGTGCCAGCTCCCCCGTCACAGGGGGCTCTGGAAACACCATATATTTT
D gene: TRBD2; J gene: TRBJ2-1; clone size: NA; V gene: TRBV7-6; CDR3 length: 17; CDR3 protein: CASSSGLGGGDGNEQFF; CDR3 DNA: TGTGCCAGCAGCTCCGGTCTGGGTGGGGGGGATGGAAATGAGCAGTTCTTC
D gene: TRBD1; J gene: TRBJ2-7; clone size: NA; V gene: TRBV30; CDR3 length: 13; CDR3 protein: CAWRRQGYYEQYF; CDR3 DNA: TGTGCCTGGAGGAGACAGGGATACTACGAGCAGTACTTC
D gene: NA; J gene: TRBJ2-3; clone size: NA; V gene: TRBV4-1; CDR3 length: 18; CDR3 protein: CASSQDLGTGISTDTQYF; CDR3 DNA: TGCGCCAGCAGCCAAGATTTAGGAACAGGCATTAGCACAGATACGCAGTATTTT
D gene: NA; J gene: TRBJ1-3; clone size: NA; V gene: TRBV5-6; CDR3 length: 17; CDR3 protein: CASSLPPDRQTGNTIYF; CDR3 DNA: TGTGCCAGCAGCTTGCCTCCCGACAGACAAACTGGAAACACCATATATTTT
D gene: NA; J gene: TRBJ1-3; clone size: NA; V gene: TRBV7-9; CDR3 length: 15; CDR3 protein: CASSLASGSGNTIYF; CDR3 DNA: TGTGCCAGCAGCTTAGCCTCGGGCTCTGGAAACACCATATATTTT
D gene: TRBD1; J gene: TRBJ1-1; clone size: few; V gene: TRBV5-1; CDR3 length: 13; CDR3 protein: CASSLGQGGQAFF; CDR3 DNA: TGCGCCAGCAGCCTTGGACAGGGCGGTCAAGCTTTCTTT
D gene: TRBD2; J gene: TRBJ2-3; clone size: NA; V gene: TRBV5-4; CDR3 length: 16; CDR3 protein: CASSRLSGGNTDTQYF; CDR3 DNA: TGTGCCAGCAGCCGATTAAGCGGGGGGAACACAGATACGCAGTATTTT
D gene: NA; J gene: TRBJ1-1; clone size: NA; V gene: TRBV19; CDR3 length: 15; CDR3 protein: CASSISGRRFPEAFF; CDR3 DNA: TGTGCCAGTAGTATTTCGGGACGACGGTTCCCTGAAGCTTTCTTT
D gene: NA; J gene: TRBJ2-7; clone size: NA; V gene: TRBV10-3; CDR3 length: 17; CDR3 protein: CAISDRYAGSTSYEQYF; CDR3 DNA: TGTGCCATCAGTGACAGGTACGCAGGATCGACTTCCTACGAGCAGTACTTC
D gene: NA; J gene: TRBJ1-1; clone size: NA; V gene: TRBV27; CDR3 length: 14; CDR3 protein: CASTTDGLNTEAFF; CDR3 DNA: TGTGCCAGCACTACGGACGGATTGAACACTGAAGCTTTCTTT
D gene: NA; J gene: TRBJ1-5; clone size: NA; V gene: TRBV6-5; CDR3 length: 14; CDR3 protein: CASSSGGGNQPQHF; CDR3 DNA: TGTGCCAGCTCTTCCGGGGGAGGCAATCAGCCCCAGCATTTT
D gene: NA; J gene: TRBJ1-4; clone size: NA; V gene: TRBV30; CDR3 length: 15; CDR3 protein: CAWSVLSGGGEKLFF; CDR3 DNA: TGTGCCTGGAGTGTACTCTCGGGCGGGGGGGAAAAACTGTTTTTT
D gene: NA; J gene: TRBJ1-1; clone size: NA; V gene: TRBV29-1; CDR3 length: 13; CDR3 protein: CSVEEGPNTEAFF; CDR3 DNA: TGCAGCGTTGAAGAAGGACCGAACACTGAAGCTTTCTTT
D gene: NA; J gene: TRBJ1-1; clone size: few; V gene: TRBV4-2; CDR3 length: 15; CDR3 protein: CASSLWYGPNTEAFF; CDR3 DNA: TGTGCCAGCAGCCTTTGGTACGGCCCGAACACTGAAGCTTTCTTT
D gene: TRBD2; J gene: TRBJ2-3; clone size: NA; V gene: TRBV6-6; CDR3 length: 12; CDR3 protein: CASRGDTDTQYF; CDR3 DNA: TGTGCCAGCCGGGGGGACACAGATACGCAGTATTTT
D gene: NA; J gene: TRBJ2-1; clone size: NA; V gene: TRBV18; CDR3 length: 13; CDR3 protein: CASSPHPVDEQFF; CDR3 DNA: TGTGCCAGCTCACCCCACCCCGTCGATGAGCAGTTCTTC
D gene: NA; J gene: TRBJ2-5; clone size: NA; V gene: TRBV18; CDR3 length: 13; CDR3 protein: CASSPHQRETQYF; CDR3 DNA: TGTGCCAGCTCACCACATCAGCGGGAGACCCAGTACTTC
D gene: NA; J gene: TRBJ2-4; clone size: NA; V gene: TRBV15; CDR3 length: 14; CDR3 protein: CATSRDMARGIQYF; CDR3 DNA: TGTGCCACCAGCAGAGACATGGCACGGGGCATTCAGTACTTC
D gene: TRBD2; J gene: TRBJ2-2; clone size: NA; V gene: TRBV5-1; CDR3 length: 15; CDR3 protein: CASNLLAGITGELFF; CDR3 DNA: TGCGCCAGCAACTTACTAGCGGGAATCACCGGGGAGCTGTTTTTT
D gene: TRBD1; J gene: TRBJ1-2; clone size: NA; V gene: TRBV5-4; CDR3 length: 14; CDR3 protein: CASSLVDRAYGYTF; CDR3 DNA: TGTGCCAGCAGCTTGGTTGACAGGGCCTATGGCTACACCTTC
D gene: NA; J gene: TRBJ2-5; clone size: medium-sized; V gene: TRBV2; CDR3 length: 12; CDR3 protein: CASRTTGETQYF; CDR3 DNA: TGTGCCAGCAGAACCACGGGGGAGACCCAGTACTTC
D gene: NA; J gene: TRBJ1-2; clone size: few; V gene: TRBV19; CDR3 length: 16; CDR3 protein: CASSISANWKSYGYTF; CDR3 DNA: TGTGCCAGTAGTATCTCTGCCAATTGGAAATCCTATGGCTACACCTTC
D gene: NA; J gene: TRBJ1-2; clone size: NA; V gene: TRBV7-8; CDR3 length: 13; CDR3 protein: CASSLQAYYGYTF; CDR3 DNA: TGTGCCAGCAGCTTACAGGCCTACTATGGCTACACCTTC
D gene: TRBD2; J gene: TRBJ2-1; clone size: NA; V gene: TRBV11-3; CDR3 length: 16; CDR3 protein: CASSLHSAGELNEQFF; CDR3 DNA: TGTGCCAGCAGCTTACATTCAGCGGGGGAACTCAATGAGCAGTTCTTC
D gene: TRBD2; J gene: TRBJ2-5; clone size: NA; V gene: TRBV2; CDR3 length: 15; CDR3 protein: CASSPTSGRSAGDHF; CDR3 DNA: TGTGCCAGCAGTCCCACTAGCGGGAGGTCTGCCGGGGACCACTTC
D gene: NA; J gene: TRBJ2-7; clone size: once; V gene: TRBV5-5; CDR3 length: 11; CDR3 protein: CASSLVVEQYF; CDR3 DNA: TGTGCCAGCAGCTTGGTTGTCGAGCAGTACTTC
D gene: TRBD1; J gene: TRBJ2-7; clone size: NA; V gene: TRBV11-2; CDR3 length: 15; CDR3 protein: CASSFAGQGAYEQYF; CDR3 DNA: TGTGCCAGCAGCTTCGCGGGACAGGGTGCCTACGAGCAGTACTTC
D gene: NA; J gene: TRBJ1-2; clone size: few; V gene: TRBV5-6; CDR3 length: 16; CDR3 protein: CASSILNGVRGEGYTF; CDR3 DNA: TGTGCCAGCAGCATACTGAACGGAGTTAGGGGTGAGGGCTACACCTTC
D gene: NA; J gene: TRBJ2-7; clone size: NA; V gene: TRBV7-2; CDR3 length: 15; CDR3 protein: CASSQGPAGPYEQYF; CDR3 DNA: TGTGCCAGCAGCCAGGGACCGGCAGGGCCCTACGAGCAGTACTTC
D gene: NA; J gene: TRBJ1-2; clone size: NA; V gene: TRBV6-1; CDR3 length: 12; CDR3 protein: CASSESRYGYTF; CDR3 DNA: TGTGCCAGCAGTGAGTCCCGGTATGGCTACACCTTC
D gene: TRBD1; J gene: TRBJ1-1; clone size: NA; V gene: TRBV7-9; CDR3 length: 14; CDR3 protein: CASSLEGTGRKAFF; CDR3 DNA: TGTGCCAGCAGCTTAGAGGGGACAGGGCGGAAAGCTTTCTTT
D gene: NA; J gene: TRBJ2-3; clone size: NA; V gene: TRBV4-2; CDR3 length: 19; CDR3 protein: CASSQDWWAGASSTDTQYF; CDR3 DNA: TGTGCCAGCAGCCAAGATTGGTGGGCGGGGGCCTCTAGCACAGATACGCAGTATTTT
D gene: NA; J gene: TRBJ2-7; clone size: NA; V gene: TRBV14; CDR3 length: 13; CDR3 protein: CASSQDGPYEQYF; CDR3 DNA: TGTGCCAGCAGCCAAGACGGGCCCTACGAGCAGTACTTC
D gene: NA; J gene: TRBJ2-2; clone size: NA; V gene: TRBV11-3; CDR3 length: 16; CDR3 protein: CASSLDGVPNTGELFF; CDR3 DNA: TGTGCCAGCAGCTTAGATGGCGTACCGAACACCGGGGAGCTGTTTTTT
D gene: NA; J gene: TRBJ1-2; clone size: once; V gene: TRBV6-5; CDR3 length: 14; CDR3 protein: CASKGGFYVYGYTF; CDR3 DNA: TGTGCCAGCAAAGGCGGATTCTATGTTTATGGCTACACCTTC
D gene: NA; J gene: TRBJ1-2; clone size: NA; V gene: TRBV30; CDR3 length: 15; CDR3 protein: CAWSAGAGGTYGYTF; CDR3 DNA: TGTGCCTGGAGTGCAGGAGCAGGTGGGACCTATGGCTACACCTTC
D gene: NA; J gene: TRBJ2-4; clone size: NA; V gene: TRBV6-1; CDR3 length: 14; CDR3 protein: CASSEGIPKNIQYF; CDR3 DNA: TGTGCCAGCAGTGAAGGGATACCAAAAAACATTCAGTACTTC
D gene: TRBD1; J gene: TRBJ1-4; clone size: NA; V gene: TRBV11-2; CDR3 length: 15; CDR3 protein: CASSIQTGLNEKLFF; CDR3 DNA: TGTGCCAGCAGCATTCAGACAGGGTTAAATGAAAAACTGTTTTTT
D gene: NA; J gene: TRBJ1-2; clone size: few; V gene: TRBV5-1; CDR3 length: 12; CDR3 protein: CASSLVPGGYTF; CDR3 DNA: TGCGCCAGCAGCTTGGTCCCAGGAGGCTACACCTTC
D gene: NA; J gene: TRBJ1-5; clone size: NA; V gene: TRBV27; CDR3 length: 15; CDR3 protein: CASSFTADRSQPQHF; CDR3 DNA: TGTGCCAGCAGTTTTACGGCAGACAGAAGTCAGCCCCAGCATTTT
D gene: TRBD1; J gene: TRBJ2-3; clone size: once; V gene: TRBV27; CDR3 length: 13; CDR3 protein: CASWDSDTDTQYF; CDR3 DNA: TGTGCCAGCTGGGACAGCGACACAGATACGCAGTATTTT
D gene: NA; J gene: TRBJ2-1; clone size: once; V gene: TRBV7-8; CDR3 length: 14; CDR3 protein: CASSSSEAYNEQFF; CDR3 DNA: TGTGCCAGCAGCTCCTCCGAAGCCTACAATGAGCAGTTCTTC
D gene: NA; J gene: TRBJ2-1; clone size: NA; V gene: TRBV13; CDR3 length: 13; CDR3 protein: CASSIEDSSEQFF; CDR3 DNA: TGTGCCAGCAGTATAGAGGACTCTAGTGAGCAGTTCTTC
D gene: NA; J gene: TRBJ1-4; clone size: NA; V gene: TRBV30; CDR3 length: 13; CDR3 protein: CAWSEGLNEKLFF; CDR3 DNA: TGTGCCTGGAGTGAGGGGTTAAATGAAAAACTGTTTTTT
D gene: NA; J gene: TRBJ1-1; clone size: NA; V gene: TRBV5-1; CDR3 length: 16; CDR3 protein: CASSLDDPGVNTEAFF; CDR3 DNA: TGCGCCAGCAGCTTGGACGATCCAGGGGTGAACACTGAAGCTTTCTTT
D gene: TRBD2; J gene: TRBJ2-7; clone size: once; V gene: TRBV9; CDR3 length: 15; CDR3 protein: CASSPGLAGTYEQYF; CDR3 DNA: TGTGCCAGCAGCCCCGGACTAGCGGGAACCTACGAGCAGTACTTC
D gene: NA; J gene: TRBJ1-2; clone size: NA; V gene: TRBV20-1; CDR3 length: 11; CDR3 protein: CRGPGRAGYTF; CDR3 DNA: TGCAGGGGACCGGGACGTGCAGGCTACACCTTC
D gene: NA; J gene: TRBJ2-7; clone size: once; V gene: TRBV11-3; CDR3 length: 18; CDR3 protein: CASRFWVRNALMFYEQYF; CDR3 DNA: TGTGCCAGCAGGTTCTGGGTCAGGAATGCCCTTATGTTCTACGAGCAGTACTTC
D gene: TRBD1; J gene: TRBJ1-2; clone size: NA; V gene: TRBV11-3; CDR3 length: 13; CDR3 protein: CASSRDSHYGYTF; CDR3 DNA: TGTGCCAGCAGCCGGGACAGCCACTATGGCTACACCTTC